A selection of T cell receptor beta chains follows, all from one sample in a study of cytomegalovirus exposure and HLA in healthy donors. The table came from immunoSEQ multiplex PCR; TCRdb's copy has only in-frame clones and leaves some out. This sample has roughly 190,000 clones, with around 80% found just once. Sample: PBMCs. Source of these receptors: a woman aged 18-29 years in good health and CMV-seronegative. CDR3s include the opening cysteine and the closing phenylalanine or tryptophan. A D gene is named only where the DNA matches it firmly. Rows may omit the clone size; those that give it use once, few, many or a size class.

TRBV10-3	TRBD2	.	TRBJ2-7	TGTGCCATCAGGCGGCGGGAGGGTTCCTACGAGCAGTACTTC	CAIRRREGSYEQYF
TRBV7-2	TRBD2	.	TRBJ2-1	TGTGCCAGCAGCCAACCGGGGGTAGCGGGAGGGCCGGGTCAGTTCTTC	CASSQPGVAGGPGQFF
TRBV21-1	.	.	TRBJ2-5	TGTGCCAGCGAAAGAGGGGAGGGAGGGCCGGGAGAGACCCAGTACTTC	CASERGEGGPGETQYF
TRBV4-1	.	.	TRBJ2-5	TGCGCCAGCAGCCAAGTCCAGGGGGGTAAGCAGTACTTC	CASSQVQGGKQYF
TRBV18	.	.	TRBJ1-2	TGTGCCAGCTCACCATCCAGGGAGGAGTATAACTATGGCTACACCTTC	CASSPSREEYNYGYTF
TRBV5-6	TRBD2	.	TRBJ2-5	TGTGCCAGCAGCGAATGGGGGGGGTACCAAGAGACCCAGTACTTC	CASSEWGGYQETQYF
TRBV6-1	.	.	TRBJ2-7	TGTGCCAGCAGTGCCAGGGTCTACGAGCAGTACTTC	CASSARVYEQYF
TRBV28	TRBD1	.	TRBJ1-2	TGTGCCAGCAGTTTCACGCGGGCAACGGGACAGGGGAATGGCTACACCTTC	CASSFTRATGQGNGYTF
TRBV7-9	TRBD1	.	TRBJ1-2	TGTGCCAGCAGCCCAAGGGGCCAGGGGGCTGGGGTCTATGGCTACACCTTC	CASSPRGQGAGVYGYTF
TRBV4-3	.	.	TRBJ2-3	TGCGCCAGCAGCCAAGATTACCGGGGTCGCACAGATACGCAGTATTTT	CASSQDYRGRTDTQYF
TRBV7-9	.	.	TRBJ2-1	TGTGCCAGCAGCCTAACGGAGAATCTATTCACCTACAATGAGCAGTTCTTC	CASSLTENLFTYNEQFF
TRBV7-9	TRBD1	once	TRBJ1-1	TGTGCCAGCAGTTTTACAGGGGGAATGAACACTGAAGCTTTCTTT	CASSFTGGMNTEAFF